These T cell receptor beta chains were read from a single sample in a study of blood T cell repertoires in COVID-19. Sequenced by immunoSEQ multiplex PCR; TCRdb stores in-frame clones only, minus some. The sample consists of some 490,000 clones, around 85% of them appearing once. Sequencing used PBMCs or T cells enriched from blood (not recorded which). The receptors were sampled from a woman aged 55-70 years who had recovered from COVID-19. The CDR3 runs from the conserved cysteine through the conserved F or W. Fields, in order: CDR3 DNA, CDR3 protein, V gene, D gene, clone size, J gene. A D gene is named only where the DNA matches it firmly. Size is omitted from some rows. Given values are once, few, many or a class for expanded clones.

DNA: TGTGCCAGCTCACCACGACAGGGAACCGAGACCCAGTACTTC; CDR3: CASSPRQGTETQYF; V: TRBV18; D: TRBD1; size: .; J: TRBJ2-5
DNA: TGTGCCAGCAGCCCCCAACAGGGGAAGGCTGAAGCTTTCTTT; CDR3: CASSPQQGKAEAFF; V: TRBV7-8; D: TRBD1; size: .; J: TRBJ1-1
DNA: TGTGCCAGCAGCGTTGGGGGACAGGGGGCAGGAGGGAACTATGGCTACACCTTC; CDR3: CASSVGGQGAGGNYGYTF; V: TRBV9; D: TRBD1; size: .; J: TRBJ1-2
DNA: TGTGCCAGCAGCTTTCCGGGGAACAATCAGCCCCAGCATTTT; CDR3: CASSFPGNNQPQHF; V: TRBV7-2; D: .; size: many; J: TRBJ1-5
DNA: TGTGCCAGCAGTGAAGTGGACAGGGCTAACACTGAAGCTTTCTTT; CDR3: CASSEVDRANTEAFF; V: TRBV6-1; D: TRBD1; size: .; J: TRBJ1-1
DNA: TGTGCCAGCAGACCCGACAGGCCGAATTCACCCCTCCACTTT; CDR3: CASRPDRPNSPLHF; V: TRBV6-5; D: .; size: .; J: TRBJ1-6
DNA: TGTGCCAGCAGTTCAGGGACAGGAGAGCAGTACTTC; CDR3: CASSSGTGEQYF; V: TRBV6-5; D: TRBD1; size: .; J: TRBJ2-7
DNA: TGTGCTAGTGCCCCAGTGGACACGGGCTCCTACGAGCAGTACTTC; CDR3: CASAPVDTGSYEQYF; V: TRBV12-5; D: .; size: .; J: TRBJ2-7
DNA: TGTGCCAGCAGATCCCAGGGGTCTGAAGCTTTCTTT; CDR3: CASRSQGSEAFF; V: TRBV6-5; D: .; size: .; J: TRBJ1-1
DNA: TGTGCCAGCAGCTCGAGCGGGGGGGCCGCGCAGTTCTTC; CDR3: CASSSSGGAAQFF; V: TRBV7-2; D: TRBD2; size: .; J: TRBJ2-1
DNA: TGTGCCAGCAGCCAGGGTTATGGCTACACCTTC; CDR3: CASSQGYGYTF; V: TRBV7-9; D: .; size: .; J: TRBJ1-2
DNA: TGTGCCACCAGCTCCACAGGGGCCCCCAATCAGCCCCAGCATTTT; CDR3: CATSSTGAPNQPQHF; V: TRBV24-1; D: TRBD1; size: .; J: TRBJ1-5
DNA: TGTGCTAGTTCTGCGGCTGGGGCCAACGTCCTGACTTTC; CDR3: CASSAAGANVLTF; V: TRBV12-5; D: .; size: .; J: TRBJ2-6
DNA: TGTGCCAGCAGTCGACTAGCAACAGATACGCAGTATTTT; CDR3: CASSRLATDTQYF; V: TRBV7-2; D: TRBD2; size: .; J: TRBJ2-3
DNA: TGTGCCAGCTCACCGGTCTCCGGCACCCGCGGGGTCGAGCAGTACTTC; CDR3: CASSPVSGTRGVEQYF; V: TRBV18; D: .; size: .; J: TRBJ2-7
DNA: TGTGCCAGCAGACTGGACAGGGGGCATGGAAACACCATATATTTT; CDR3: CASRLDRGHGNTIYF; V: TRBV6-5; D: TRBD1; size: .; J: TRBJ1-3
DNA: TGTGCCAGCAGTTACTCGATGGCGGGAGGGGAGACCCAGTACTTC; CDR3: CASSYSMAGGETQYF; V: TRBV6-6; D: TRBD2; size: .; J: TRBJ2-5
DNA: TGTGCCAGCAGCTTGCGGGCTAGCGGGGGCACAGATACGCAGTATTTT; CDR3: CASSLRASGGTDTQYF; V: TRBV5-4; D: TRBD2; size: .; J: TRBJ2-3
DNA: TGTGCCAGCAGCTCACTAGGTAGTCAGCCCCAGCATTTT; CDR3: CASSSLGSQPQHF; V: TRBV11-2; D: .; size: .; J: TRBJ1-5
DNA: TGTGCCAGCAGGGAGGGGACAGGGGGCCACCCCGAGCAGTACTTC; CDR3: CASREGTGGHPEQYF; V: TRBV6-5; D: TRBD1; size: .; J: TRBJ2-7
DNA: TGTGCCAGCAGGCCCACAGGGACTAGCAATCAGCCCCAGCATTTT; CDR3: CASRPTGTSNQPQHF; V: TRBV6-5; D: .; size: once; J: TRBJ1-5
DNA: TGCGCCAGCACGCGGGGGGATAGCTCCTACAATGAGCAGTTCTTC; CDR3: CASTRGDSSYNEQFF; V: TRBV5-1; D: TRBD2; size: .; J: TRBJ2-1
DNA: TGTGCCAGCAGCGCGACCCAGGGTTCCTATAATTCACCCCTCCACTTT; CDR3: CASSATQGSYNSPLHF; V: TRBV9; D: .; size: .; J: TRBJ1-6
DNA: TGTGCCAGCACAAGGGGACAGGGAAACACCATATATTTT; CDR3: CASTRGQGNTIYF; V: TRBV7-9; D: TRBD1; size: .; J: TRBJ1-3
DNA: TGCGCCAGCAGTAGCTACAAGCACGGGGAGCTGTTTTTT; CDR3: CASSSYKHGELFF; V: TRBV4-1; D: .; size: .; J: TRBJ2-2
DNA: TGTGCCAGCAGTTACGACCTCACGGGTAATGAAAAACTGTTTTTT; CDR3: CASSYDLTGNEKLFF; V: TRBV6-5; D: .; size: .; J: TRBJ1-4
DNA: TGTGCCAGCACTAGAAAACAGGGAACTGGAAACACCATATATTTT; CDR3: CASTRKQGTGNTIYF; V: TRBV3-1/TRBV3-2; D: .; size: .; J: TRBJ1-3
DNA: TGTGCCAGCAGCGTAGGAGGGATTGGGGCCGGGGAGCTGTTTTTT; CDR3: CASSVGGIGAGELFF; V: TRBV9; D: .; size: once; J: TRBJ2-2
DNA: TGTGCCAGCAGTGAGGGCAGATCCTATTCACCCCTCCACTTT; CDR3: CASSEGRSYSPLHF; V: TRBV2; D: .; size: .; J: TRBJ1-6
DNA: TGCGCCAGCAGCTTTGGGCCCTACGAGCAGTACTTC; CDR3: CASSFGPYEQYF; V: TRBV5-1; D: .; size: .; J: TRBJ2-7
DNA: TGTGCCAGCAGCAACCGACAGGGGCAGACCCAGTACTTC; CDR3: CASSNRQGQTQYF; V: TRBV6-2/TRBV6-3; D: TRBD1; size: .; J: TRBJ2-5
DNA: TGTGCCAGCAGCCCCCAGGGCGTCTACAATGAGCAGTTCTTC; CDR3: CASSPQGVYNEQFF; V: TRBV5-6; D: .; size: .; J: TRBJ2-1
DNA: TGTGCCTGGAGTGGCGGGATAGATATCACAGATACGCAGTATTTT; CDR3: CAWSGGIDITDTQYF; V: TRBV30; D: .; size: .; J: TRBJ2-3
DNA: TGTGCCAGCAGCGGACCGGGACAGGGGAACTATGGCTACACCTTC; CDR3: CASSGPGQGNYGYTF; V: TRBV5-6; D: TRBD1; size: .; J: TRBJ1-2
DNA: TGCGCCAGCAGCTTGGCCACAGGGACTAATTCACCCCTCCACTTT; CDR3: CASSLATGTNSPLHF; V: TRBV5-1; D: .; size: .; J: TRBJ1-6
DNA: TGCGCCAGCAGCTTGGCGGCCTCTAGCAGCACCGGGGAGCTGTTTTTT; CDR3: CASSLAASSSTGELFF; V: TRBV5-1; D: .; size: .; J: TRBJ2-2
DNA: TGTGCCAGCAGCGTAGGGAGAAACACTGAAGCTTTCTTT; CDR3: CASSVGRNTEAFF; V: TRBV9; D: .; size: .; J: TRBJ1-1
DNA: TGTGCCAGCAGCCTCCGGGACAGGGGCACCAGGGGCACAGCTACGCAGTATTTT; CDR3: CASSLRDRGTRGTATQYF; V: TRBV5-6; D: TRBD1; size: .; J: TRBJ2-3
DNA: TGTGCCAGCAGCCTGTCAGGGGGGATCACTGAAGCTTTCTTT; CDR3: CASSLSGGITEAFF; V: TRBV7-6; D: TRBD1; size: few; J: TRBJ1-1
DNA: TGTGCCAGCAGCAAAGAAGGCGAATATGGGACAGGGGTAGACGAGCAGTACTTC; CDR3: CASSKEGEYGTGVDEQYF; V: TRBV21-1; D: .; size: .; J: TRBJ2-7
DNA: TGTGCCAGCAGCAAAGTCCAGCGGTATGGCTACACCTTC; CDR3: CASSKVQRYGYTF; V: TRBV21-1; D: .; size: .; J: TRBJ1-2
DNA: TGTGCCAGCAGTCCCCAGAGGGCTAGCACAGATACGCAGTATTTT; CDR3: CASSPQRASTDTQYF; V: TRBV2; D: .; size: .; J: TRBJ2-3
DNA: TGCGCCAGCAGCCCCCTGGGAGCGGGGGGGCATGACACCGGGGAGCTGTTTTTT; CDR3: CASSPLGAGGHDTGELFF; V: TRBV4-1; D: TRBD2; size: .; J: TRBJ2-2
DNA: TGTGCCAGCAGTGATGCTCCCCCGACGGGGGAATGGAGAACTGAAGCTTTCTTT; CDR3: CASSDAPPTGEWRTEAFF; V: TRBV6-4; D: .; size: .; J: TRBJ1-1
DNA: TGTGCCAGCAGTTACTTTATATCACAGGACATCTATGGCTACACCTTC; CDR3: CASSYFISQDIYGYTF; V: TRBV6-5; D: .; size: .; J: TRBJ1-2
DNA: TGTGCCAGCAGCCCCGGAGAATTAATAATTCACTATGGCTACACCTTC; CDR3: CASSPGELIIHYGYTF; V: TRBV3-1/TRBV3-2; D: .; size: .; J: TRBJ1-2
DNA: TGCGCCAGCAGTCTCCTAGCGCCCGATACGCAGTATTTT; CDR3: CASSLLAPDTQYF; V: TRBV10-2; D: .; size: .; J: TRBJ2-3
DNA: TGTGCCACCAGTGACAGGGGGCGCACAGATACGCAGTATTTT; CDR3: CATSDRGRTDTQYF; V: TRBV24-1; D: TRBD1; size: .; J: TRBJ2-3
DNA: TGTGCCAGCAGCTTAGTTTTGACACCGTCCTACGAGCAGTACTTC; CDR3: CASSLVLTPSYEQYF; V: TRBV7-9; D: .; size: few; J: TRBJ2-7
DNA: TGTGCCAGCAGCCCCCGGGACAGGGGATGGCATGGGCAGTACTTC; CDR3: CASSPRDRGWHGQYF; V: TRBV3-1/TRBV3-2; D: TRBD1; size: .; J: TRBJ2-7
DNA: TGTGCCAGCAGCTACCGTGGCGGCATGAACACTGAAGCTTTCTTT; CDR3: CASSYRGGMNTEAFF; V: TRBV5-8; D: .; size: .; J: TRBJ1-1
DNA: TGTGCCAGCAGCTCTTATAGCGGGGTTACAAATTTT; CDR3: CASSSYSGVTNF; V: TRBV7-6; D: TRBD2; size: .; J: TRBJ2-3
DNA: TGTGCCAGCAGCTTACTCAGGGGCCTAATCTTAGGGTCCGGGGAGCTGTTTTTT; CDR3: CASSLLRGLILGSGELFF; V: TRBV7-8; D: .; size: once; J: TRBJ2-2
DNA: TGTGCCACCAGTGATTTGGGCGGGGGATGGGCAGATACGCAGTATTTT; CDR3: CATSDLGGGWADTQYF; V: TRBV24-1; D: TRBD2; size: .; J: TRBJ2-3
DNA: TGTGCCAGCTCACCCCGCAGGGGAAGCTACGAGCAGTACTTC; CDR3: CASSPRRGSYEQYF; V: TRBV18; D: .; size: .; J: TRBJ2-7
DNA: TGTGCCAGCAGGGCTCCCGCGGGAGGCTACACCTTC; CDR3: CASRAPAGGYTF; V: TRBV6-5; D: .; size: .; J: TRBJ1-2
DNA: TGCAGTGCTAGTCAGGGGACCCAAAATCAGCCCCAGCATTTT; CDR3: CSASQGTQNQPQHF; V: TRBV20-1; D: .; size: .; J: TRBJ1-5
DNA: TGTGCCAGTAGTATTGGGCAGGGGGACGAAAAACTGTTTTTT; CDR3: CASSIGQGDEKLFF; V: TRBV19; D: TRBD1; size: .; J: TRBJ1-4